This TCR beta chain derives from a study of T-cell reconstitution after alpha-beta-depleted transplantation in children. This clonotype has ten or more counts. The CDR3 spans 11 residues. Trimming removed 5 bases at V and 12 bases at J, with 11 bases between. It was with unique molecular identifiers that the TCRbeta library was prepared. TCRdb re-called the PCR reads through MiXCR, storing one row per CDR3 protein. The table shows fewer than 700,000 distinct CDR3 sequences, with 10% to 15% occurring only once. The sequence was obtained from a male patient aged 5 to 17 who had a stem cell transplant for acute myeloid leukemia, so the T cells may come from the graft donor. The specimen was PBMCs, mostly from graft donor cells, collected 360 days after TCRalphabeta/CD19-depleted stem cell transplant. The rearrangement uses TRBV12-3 or TRBV12-4 and TRBJ2-1, with D perhaps TRBD1 or TRBD2 (5 bases each). CDR3 DNA sequence: TGTGCCAGCAGTCACCGGGACGGGCAGTTCTTC. Translated, it gives CASSHRDGQFF.